One and the same sample provided the 28 T cell receptor beta chains below, sequenced in a study of blood T cells in healthy people across ages (dated by TCRdb to between 2014 and 2017). Library preparation used 5' RACE. The listed sequencing device is Illumina HiSeq 2500. A second 7 to 11 cycle PCR used a sample-barcoded 5' primer and a J-beta primer mix. TCRdb trimmed public reads at Q25 via fastp, called clones via MiXCR and kept in-frame beta chains. A single entry per CDR3 protein holds the most common genes and DNA from its merged rows. Across this sample there are approximately 780,000 distinct CDR3 sequences, with roughly 25% seen only once. Together, the top ten hold roughly 3.1% of the sample. The same specimen was also included in a second study, on T cells of mothers and their children.

Sample: blood. These receptors all stem from a boy between 10 and 17 years old in good health.

The rearrangement joins TRBV6-6 to TRBJ2-7; 11 bases match TRBD2. This CDR3 comprises 16 residues. V shed 2 bases and J 0 bases; nucleotides not matched to a gene: 3. CDR1 MNHNY and CDR2 SVGAGI come from the germline V gene (reference sequence). The CDR3 spells CASSYLGTSGSYEQYF. As DNA, the CDR3 is TGTGCCAGCAGTTACCTCGGGACTAGCGGCTCCTACGAGCAGTACTTC.

In its sample, this clonotype was seen once. The chain is built from TRBV30 and TRBJ2-3, with D possibly matching TRBD2 (5 bases). CDR3 size: 14 residues. Between the trimmed V and J ends, which lost 1 base and 4 bases, there was a span of 12 bases. Germline V gives CDR1 GTSNPN, CDR2 SVGIG (reference sequence). The CDR3 spells CAWSDGTSSDTQYF. For the CDR3, the DNA is TGTGCCTGGAGTGACGGTACTAGTTCAGATACGCAGTATTTT.

This clonotype was counted only a few times. V usage is TRBV28 and J usage is TRBJ2-3, with 7 bases lining up with TRBD1. V gave up 8 bases and J gave up 3 bases; unmatched junction bases: 11. The CDR3 totals 15 residues. Looked up from germline, CDR1 is MDHEN and CDR2 is SYDVKM. CDR3 region: CASPPPTGSTDTQYF. The CDR3 DNA follows: TGTGCCAGCCCACCCCCGACAGGGAGTACAGATACGCAGTATTTT. Full variable domain (missing parts from reference TRBV28 and TRBJ2-3): DVKVTQSSRYLVKRTGEKVFLECVQDMDHENMFWYRQDPGLGLRLIYFSYDVKMKEKGDIPEGYSVSREKKERFSLILESASTNQTSMYLCASPPPTGSTDTQYFGPGTRLTVL.

V usage is TRBV7-7 and J usage is TRBJ2-3; no definite D call. This CDR3 is built from 14 residues. Germline V gives CDR1 SSHAT, CDR2 FNYEAQ (reference sequence). Trimming shortened V by 5 bases and J by 6 bases, and 15 bases separated the two germline ends. CDR3 amino acids: CASSPDPRLDTQYF. The CDR3 coding sequence is TGTGCCAGCAGCCCTGACCCCAGGTTGGATACGCAGTATTTT. The full variable domain, completed using reference TRBV7-7 and TRBJ2-3, is GAGVSQSPRYKVTKRGQDVTLRCDPISSHATLYWYQQALGQGPEFLTYFNYEAQPDKSGLPSDRFSAERPEGSISTLTIQRTEQRDSAMYRCASSPDPRLDTQYFGPGTRLTVL.

The rearrangement uses TRBV29-1 and TRBJ2-5; D perhaps matches TRBD1 (7 bases). The J call could be wrong; TRBJ2-7 is a better fit for the DNA end. The length of the CDR3 is 15 residues. From germline, CDR1 is SQVTM and CDR2 ANQGSEA. In nucleotides, the CDR3 is TGCAGCGTTGAAATCGACGCCGACAGGGACTCCGAGCAGTACTTC. Protein sequence: CSVEIDADRDSEQYF.

The genes are TRBV20-1 and TRBJ2-4; tentatively, D is TRBD1 (5 bases). Trimming took 7 bases from V and 0 from J, leaving 16 bases between them. The CDR3 is made up of 15 amino acids. The V gene's germline CDR1 is DFQATT and CDR2 SNEGSKA (reference sequence). CDR3 sequence (DNA): TGCAGTGTTCTGTCGACAGCACTAGCCAAAAACATTCAGTACTTC. It encodes CSVLSTALAKNIQYF.

J is TRBJ2-4 and V is TRBV4-1; either TRBD1 or TRBD2 may supply D (6 bases each). CDR1 and CDR2 from the germline V gene are MGHRA and YSYEKL. Trimming left V 6 bases short and J 2 bases short, with 14 bases between. CDR3 length equals 15 residues. CDR3 sequence: CASRNPGATKNIQYF. The CDR3 DNA reads as TGCGCCAGCAGGAACCCGGGGGCAACCAAAAACATTCAGTACTTC.

This clonotype was counted a few times. The chain employs TRBV7-2 and TRBJ2-5; D is perhaps TRBD1 (6 bases). The DNA end favors TRBJ2-1, so the J call may be wrong. This CDR3 comprises 15 residues. From germline, CDR1 is SGHTA and CDR2 FQGNSA. CDR3 coding DNA: TGTGCCAGCAGCTTAGGGGACACGACCTACAATGAGCAGTTCTTC. Protein: CASSLGDTTYNEQFF.

This chain uses TRBV20-1 with TRBJ2-4, with D possibly TRBD2 on 5 matching bases. CDR1 and CDR2 (germline): DFQATT, SNEGSKA (reference sequence). V was shortened by 3 bases and J by 1 base, with 13 bases between the two germline ends. The CDR3 runs 15 residues. CDR3: CSARYEGSAKNIQYF. The DNA of the CDR3 is TGCAGTGCTAGGTATGAGGGTTCGGCCAAAAACATTCAGTACTTC.

This chain joins TRBV12-3 or TRBV12-4 and TRBJ2-5, with 11 nucleotides matching TRBD2. The DNA end is a closer match to TRBJ2-1, so the J assignment may be wrong. The CDR3 is 17 amino acids. This CDR3 is CASSPLSTSGEYNEQFF. CDR3 bases: TGTGCCAGCAGTCCTCTCTCGACTAGCGGGGAATACAATGAGCAGTTCTTC.

This clonotype was counted a few times. The genes are TRBV10-3 and TRBJ2-2; 10 bases fit TRBD1. The V and J ends lost 10 bases and 5 bases, in that order; junction bases with no gene match: 4. The CDR3 consists of 13 residues. From germline, CDR1 is ENHRY and CDR2 SYGVKD. CDR3 in DNA: TGTGCCAGCCAGGGACAGGGGACCGGGGAGCTGTTTTTT. It encodes CASQGQGTGELFF.

The chain uses TRBV27 and TRBJ2-1; perhaps D is TRBD1 or TRBD2 (6 bases each). The assigned J gene may be wrong: the sequence end matches TRBJ2-7 better. Germline V gives CDR1 MNHEY, CDR2 SMNVEV (reference sequence). The CDR3 covers 15 residues. The CDR3, as DNA: TGTGCCAGCTCCCTGAGGGGGGCCCCACTCTACGAGCAGTACTTC. Residues: CASSLRGAPLYEQYF.

This chain links TRBV20-1 with TRBJ1-1, with 9 bases lining up with TRBD1. The V segment lost 4 bases and the J segment 5 bases; nucleotides outside the gene matches: 5. The V gene's germline CDR1 is DFQATT and CDR2 SNEGSKA (reference sequence). The CDR3 spans 13 residues. The DNA of the CDR3 is TGCAGTGCTACCGACAGGGGGTCTACTGAAGCTTTCTTT. Translating gives CSATDRGSTEAFF.

In this sample, this clonotype turned up a few times. This rearrangement joins TRBV11-2 to TRBJ1-6; TRBD1 is a possible D gene (6 bases). Germline V lookup: CDR1 SGHAT, CDR2 FQNNGV. Trimming cost V 5 bases and J 8 bases, with 13 bases left between them. The CDR3 has 14 amino acids. CDR3 in amino acids: CASSNRDTHSPLHF. The CDR3 nucleotides are TGTGCCAGCAGCAACCGGGACACCCATTCACCCCTCCACTTT. The full variable domain, its missing parts supplied by reference TRBV11-2 and TRBJ1-6, is EAGVAQSPRYKIIEKRQSVAFWCNPISGHATLYWYQQILGQGPKLLIQFQNNGVVDDSQLPKDRFSAERLKGVDSTLKIQPAKLEDSAVYLCASSNRDTHSPLHFGNGTRLTVT.

This clonotype was found a few times. V is TRBV14 and J is TRBJ2-5; TRBD1 might be the D (6 bases). The CDR3 is made up of 16 amino acids. Germline V CDR1 and CDR2: SGHDN, FVKESK. Trimming stripped 5 bases from V and 5 bases from J, with 21 bases between. The CDR3 loop reads CASSNSHGGIEETQYF. The CDR3 DNA is TGTGCCAGCAGCAACTCCCATGGGGGCATTGAGGAGACCCAGTACTTC.

The V and J genes are TRBV27 and TRBJ2-7, with 7 bases identical to TRBD1. The V segment lost 5 bases and the J segment 2 bases; nucleotides outside the gene matches: 6. This CDR3 has 14 residues. The germline V gene has CDR1 MNHEY and CDR2 SMNVEV (reference sequence). The CDR3 protein is CASSPSDRTYEQYF. The CDR3 DNA sequence: TGTGCCAGCAGTCCCTCGGACAGGACCTACGAGCAGTACTTC.

The chain carries TRBV6-4 and TRBJ2-2; 11 bases are a match to TRBD2. Germline trimming cut 2 bases from V and 7 bases from J; bases unmatched to any gene: 0. Germline loops: CDR1 MRHNA, CDR2 SNTAGT. This CDR3 is 14 amino acids long. The CDR3 DNA reads as TGTGCCAGCAGTGACGGACTAGCGGGCGGGGAGCTGTTTTTT. Its protein is CASSDGLAGGELFF.

The chain is built from TRBV6-7 and TRBJ2-1; 7 nucleotides align to TRBD1. With the DNA end fitting TRBJ2-5 better, the J assignment may be wrong. TRBV6-7 belongs to the ORF category, with a function that is uncertain. This CDR3 spans 18 amino acids. CDR3 sequence: CASSAAVVPQGPGKTQYF. The CDR3 DNA follows: TGTGCCAGCAGTGCCGCGGTGGTGCCACAGGGGCCCGGAAAGACCCAGTACTTC.

This clonotype was observed a handful of times. The chain links TRBV20-1 to TRBJ2-5, with 12 bases that match TRBD2. The J call is uncertain, as TRBJ2-1 better fits the DNA end. Germline V gene sequence: CDR1 DFQATT, CDR2 SNEGSKA (reference sequence). The CDR3 is 15 residues long. The CDR3 region is CSARSLAGGPNEQFF. In DNA, the CDR3 is TGCAGTGCTAGATCCCTAGCGGGGGGGCCGAATGAGCAGTTCTTC.

The V and J genes are TRBV2 and TRBJ1-2; TRBD1 is a possible D gene (6 bases). Germline assignment: CDR1 SNHLY and CDR2 FYNNEI. V was shortened by 8 bases and J by 1 base, with 11 bases between the two germline ends. CDR3 length: 13 amino acids. DNA of the CDR3: TGTGCCAGCCGGACAGCCTTTAACTATGGCTACACCTTC. This gives the protein CASRTAFNYGYTF.

This clonotype appeared a few times. The V and J genes are TRBV19 and TRBJ1-2; D gene unclear. Deletions cut 11 bases from V and 6 bases from J, with 19 bases between. Germline assignment: CDR1 LNHDA and CDR2 SQIVND (reference sequence). CDR3 size: 13 residues. The CDR3: CASTGWPPHGYTF. The DNA for the CDR3 is TGTGCCTCTACCGGATGGCCTCCCCATGGCTACACCTTC.

Comment on this clonotype: The germline gene is not matched at one end of the junction; a read error may be the cause. The CDR3 bases are TGTGCCAGCAGCTTAGCGGGGGGGCGAAAGACCCAGTACTTC. Residues: CASSLAGGRKTQYF. This chain connects TRBV12-3 or TRBV12-4 to TRBJ2-5; 11 nucleotides match TRBD2. The length of the CDR3 is 14 residues.

This rearrangement joins TRBV7-2 to TRBJ1-1, with 10 nucleotides matching TRBD1. Germline V gives CDR1 SGHTA, CDR2 FQGNSA. The V gene end was trimmed by 6 bases and the J gene end by 5 bases; junction bases not matched to a gene: 15. The length of the CDR3 is 17 residues. CDR3 protein: CASRRSRDRGGMTEAFF. CDR3 sequence (DNA): TGTGCCAGCAGACGGAGCCGGGACAGGGGCGGGATGACTGAAGCTTTCTTT.

This clonotype appeared a few times. The J gene is TRBJ1-3, the V gene TRBV6-5, with D unclear. Germline CDR1 is MNHEY and CDR2 is SVGAGI. V was pared by 2 bases and J by 0 bases, with 8 bases between. This CDR3 has 15 residues. The CDR3 bases are TGTGCCAGCAGTTACGGGAGGTACTCTGGAAACACCATATATTTT. Protein product: CASSYGRYSGNTIYF.

The chain recombines TRBV4-2 with TRBJ2-7, with D tentatively TRBD1 (6 bases). The CDR3 is 14 amino acids. From germline, CDR1 is LGHNA and CDR2 YNFKEQ. V gave up 0 bases and J gave up 7 bases, with 13 bases separating them. CDR3 residues: CASSQELGAGEQYF. The CDR3 nucleotides are TGTGCCAGCAGCCAAGAATTGGGGGCGGGTGAGCAGTACTTC.

This clonotype was counted between two and nine times. The chain couples TRBV12-3 or TRBV12-4 to TRBJ2-5; 12 bases agree with TRBD2. V was pared by 4 bases and J by 0 bases, with 3 bases of the junction left unmatched. The CDR3 is made up of 16 amino acids. CDR3 bases: TGTGCCAGCAGTTCGACTAGCGGGGGCAACCAAGAGACCCAGTACTTC. It codes for CASSSTSGGNQETQYF.

The rearrangement uses TRBV29-1 and TRBJ1-2, with D tentatively TRBD1 (6 bases). CDR3 length: 13 residues. Germline V lookup: CDR1 SQVTM, CDR2 ANQGSEA. The V and J ends lost 0 bases and 8 bases respectively, with 13 bases between them. CDR3 nucleotides: TGCAGCGTTGAAGACAGGGGAACTAACGGCTACACCTTC. It translates to CSVEDRGTNGYTF.

The chain joins TRBV5-1 to TRBJ1-1, with D hard to call. With 0 bases removed from V and 3 bases from J, the gap between germline ends came to 9 bases. From germline, CDR1 is SGHRS and CDR2 YFSETQ. The CDR3 runs 14 residues. The CDR3 here is CASSLGRRDTEAFF. CDR3 coding DNA: TGCGCCAGCAGCTTGGGTAGGAGGGACACTGAAGCTTTCTTT.